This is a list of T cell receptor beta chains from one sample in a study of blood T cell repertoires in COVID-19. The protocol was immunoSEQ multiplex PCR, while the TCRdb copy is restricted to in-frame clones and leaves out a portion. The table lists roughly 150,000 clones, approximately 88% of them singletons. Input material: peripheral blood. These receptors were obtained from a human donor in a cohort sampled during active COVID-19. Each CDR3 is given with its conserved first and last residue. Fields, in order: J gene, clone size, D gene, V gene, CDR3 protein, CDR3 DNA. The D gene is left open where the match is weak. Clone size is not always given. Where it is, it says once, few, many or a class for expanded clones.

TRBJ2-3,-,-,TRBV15,CATSRDGGAITDTQYF,TGTGCCACCAGCAGAGACGGCGGGGCCATCACAGATACGCAGTATTTT
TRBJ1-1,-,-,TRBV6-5,CASRRTFNTEAFF,TGTGCCAGCAGACGGACATTTAACACTGAAGCTTTCTTT
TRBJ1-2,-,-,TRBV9,CASSAIQGNYGYTF,TGTGCCAGCAGCGCCATACAGGGAAACTATGGCTACACCTTC
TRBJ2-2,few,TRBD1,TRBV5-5,CASSSDRGRTGELFF,TGTGCCAGCAGCTCGGACAGGGGGCGGACCGGGGAGCTGTTTTTT
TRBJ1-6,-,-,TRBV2,CASSRGQKYSPLHF,TGTGCCAGCAGCCGCGGACAGAAATATTCACCCCTCCACTTT
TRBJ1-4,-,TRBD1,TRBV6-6,CASSLGTGSEKLFF,TGTGCCAGCAGCCTCGGGACAGGCAGCGAAAAACTGTTTTTT
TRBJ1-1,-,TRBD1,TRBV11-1,CASSPENRGTEAFF,TGTGCCAGCAGCCCAGAAAACAGGGGAACTGAAGCTTTCTTT
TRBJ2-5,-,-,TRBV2,CASSDKETQYF,TGTGCCAGCAGCGACAAAGAGACCCAGTACTTC
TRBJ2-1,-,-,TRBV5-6,CASSLIPGTSLYNEQFF,TGTGCCAGCAGCTTGATCCCTGGTACTAGCTTGTACAATGAGCAGTTCTTC
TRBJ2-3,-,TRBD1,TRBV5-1,CASSVGQDTDTQYF,TGCGCCAGCAGCGTGGGACAGGACACAGATACGCAGTATTTT
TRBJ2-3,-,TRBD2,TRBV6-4,CASSDHEAGGPDTQYF,TGTGCCAGCAGTGACCACGAAGCGGGGGGGCCAGATACGCAGTATTTT
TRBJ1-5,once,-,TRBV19,CASRSDGISSNQPQHF,TGTGCCAGTAGGTCGGACGGGATTTCTAGCAATCAGCCCCAGCATTTT
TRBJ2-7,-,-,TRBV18,CASSANREYEQYF,TGTGCCAGCTCAGCCAACAGGGAATACGAGCAGTACTTC
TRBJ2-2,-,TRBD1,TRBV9,CASSVTGGTGELFF,TGTGCCAGCAGCGTTACAGGGGGGACCGGGGAGCTGTTTTTT
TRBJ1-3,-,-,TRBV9,CASSSGVTSGNTIYF,TGTGCCAGCAGCTCAGGGGTTACCTCTGGAAACACCATATATTTT
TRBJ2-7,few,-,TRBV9,CASSVMGHYYEQYF,TGTGCCAGCAGCGTAATGGGACACTACTACGAGCAGTACTTC
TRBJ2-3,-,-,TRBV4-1,CASSQEKWGGTDTQYF,TGCGCCAGCAGCCAAGAAAAGTGGGGGGGCACAGATACGCAGTATTTT
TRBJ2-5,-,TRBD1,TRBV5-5,CASTLDRATETQYF,TGTGCCAGCACCCTGGACAGGGCGACGGAGACCCAGTACTTC
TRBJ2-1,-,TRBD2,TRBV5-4,CASSISGESSYNEQFF,TGTGCCAGCAGCATCAGCGGGGAGAGCTCCTACAATGAGCAGTTCTTC
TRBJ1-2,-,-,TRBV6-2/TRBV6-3,CASSWGPLGSSYGYTF,TGTGCCAGCAGTTGGGGGCCACTTGGGTCCTCTTATGGCTACACCTTC
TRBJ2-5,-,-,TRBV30,CAWMGAGTQYF,TGTGCCTGGATGGGAGCTGGGACCCAGTACTTC
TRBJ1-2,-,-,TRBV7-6,CASSPGSRQSSDGYTF,TGTGCCAGCAGCCCCGGCTCCCGACAGTCGTCAGATGGCTACACCTTC
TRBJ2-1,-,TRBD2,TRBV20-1,CSARREVEFF,TGCAGTGCTAGACGGGAGGTGGAGTTCTTC
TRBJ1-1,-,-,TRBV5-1,CASSLRVMNTEAFF,TGCGCCAGCAGCTTGCGAGTTATGAACACTGAAGCTTTCTTT
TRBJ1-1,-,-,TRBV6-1,CASSEARVGSTAFF,TGTGCCAGCAGTGAAGCCAGGGTTGGTTCTACGGCTTTCTTT
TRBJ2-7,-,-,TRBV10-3,CAISDSYEQYF,TGTGCCATCAGTGACAGCTACGAGCAGTACTTC
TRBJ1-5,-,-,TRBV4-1,CASSHVTGRNQPQHF,TGCGCCAGCAGCCACGTCACAGGGCGCAATCAGCCCCAGCATTTT
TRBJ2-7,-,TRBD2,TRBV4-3,CASSQSASGGVYEQYF,TGCGCCAGCAGCCAATCGGCTAGCGGGGGGGTTTACGAGCAGTACTTC
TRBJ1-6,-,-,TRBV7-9,CASSLEGAGSPLHF,TGTGCCAGCAGCTTGGAGGGCGCGGGTTCACCCCTCCACTTT
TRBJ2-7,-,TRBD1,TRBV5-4,CASRERQGNKQYF,TGTGCCAGCAGGGAGAGACAGGGAAATAAGCAGTACTTC
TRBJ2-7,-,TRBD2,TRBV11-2,CASSLIAGLGHEQYF,TGTGCCAGCAGCTTAATCGCTGGACTAGGCCACGAGCAGTACTTC
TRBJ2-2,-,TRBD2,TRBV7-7,CASSLRTAGAGELFF,TGTGCCAGCAGCCTACGGACAGCGGGGGCCGGGGAGCTGTTTTTT
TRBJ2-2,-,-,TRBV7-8,CASSSSQGQNTGELFF,TGTGCCAGCAGCTCGTCCCAGGGACAGAACACCGGGGAGCTGTTTTTT
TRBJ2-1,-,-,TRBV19,CASTPGAFGDEQFF,TGTGCCAGTACCCCAGGGGCCTTTGGGGATGAGCAGTTCTTC
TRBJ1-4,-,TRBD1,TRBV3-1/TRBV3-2,CASSPGQGGKLFF,TGTGCCAGCAGCCCCGGACAGGGAGGAAAACTGTTTTTT
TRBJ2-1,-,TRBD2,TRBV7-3,CASSLISGGAKSSYNEQFF,TGTGCCAGCAGCTTAATAAGCGGGGGAGCAAAAAGCTCCTACAATGAGCAGTTCTTC